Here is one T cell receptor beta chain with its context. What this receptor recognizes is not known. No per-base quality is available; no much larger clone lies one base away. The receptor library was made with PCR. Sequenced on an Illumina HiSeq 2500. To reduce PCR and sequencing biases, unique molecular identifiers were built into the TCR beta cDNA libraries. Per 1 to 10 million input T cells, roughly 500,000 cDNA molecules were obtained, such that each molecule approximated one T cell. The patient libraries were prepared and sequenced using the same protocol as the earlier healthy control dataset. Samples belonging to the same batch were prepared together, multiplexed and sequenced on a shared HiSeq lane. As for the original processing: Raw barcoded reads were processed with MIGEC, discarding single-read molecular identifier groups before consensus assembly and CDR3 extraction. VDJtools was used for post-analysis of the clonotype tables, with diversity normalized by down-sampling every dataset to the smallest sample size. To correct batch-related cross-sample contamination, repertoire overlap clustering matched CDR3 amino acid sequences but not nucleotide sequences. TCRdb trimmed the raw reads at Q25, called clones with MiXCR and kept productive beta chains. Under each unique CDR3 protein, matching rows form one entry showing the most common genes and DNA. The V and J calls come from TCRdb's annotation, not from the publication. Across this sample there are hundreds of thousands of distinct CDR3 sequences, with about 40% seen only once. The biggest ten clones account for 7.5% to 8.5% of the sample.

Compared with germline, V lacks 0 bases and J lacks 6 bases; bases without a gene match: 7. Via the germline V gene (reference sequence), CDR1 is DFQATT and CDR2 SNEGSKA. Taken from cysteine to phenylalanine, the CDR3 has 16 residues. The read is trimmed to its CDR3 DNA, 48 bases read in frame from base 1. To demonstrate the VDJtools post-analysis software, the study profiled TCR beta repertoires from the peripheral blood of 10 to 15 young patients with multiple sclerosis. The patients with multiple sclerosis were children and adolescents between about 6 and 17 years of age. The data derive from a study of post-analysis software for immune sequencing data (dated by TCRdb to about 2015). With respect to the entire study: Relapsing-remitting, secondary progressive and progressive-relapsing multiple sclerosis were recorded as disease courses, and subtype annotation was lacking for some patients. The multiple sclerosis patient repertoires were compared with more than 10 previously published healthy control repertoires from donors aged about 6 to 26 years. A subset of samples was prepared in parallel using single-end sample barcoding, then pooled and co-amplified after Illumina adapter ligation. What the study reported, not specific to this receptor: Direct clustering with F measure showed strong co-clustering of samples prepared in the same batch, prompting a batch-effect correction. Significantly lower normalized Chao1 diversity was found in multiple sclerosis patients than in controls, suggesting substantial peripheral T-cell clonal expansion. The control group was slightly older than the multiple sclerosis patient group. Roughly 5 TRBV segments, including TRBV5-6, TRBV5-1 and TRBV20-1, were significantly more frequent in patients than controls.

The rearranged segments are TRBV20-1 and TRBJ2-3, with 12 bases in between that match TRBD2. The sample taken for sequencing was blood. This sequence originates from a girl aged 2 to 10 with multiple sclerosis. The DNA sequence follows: TGCAGTGCTAGAGAGCTAGCGGGGGGGCCGATGGATACGCAGTATTTT. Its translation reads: CSARELAGGPMDTQYF.